The 6 T cell receptor beta chains below all came from one sample that was sequenced in a study of T-cell reconstitution after alpha-beta-depleted transplantation in children. A library of TCRbeta sequences, prepared with unique molecular identifiers, was generated. MiXCR, applied by TCRdb to the PCR reads, yields one record per CDR3 protein. The data hold over 550,000 distinct CDR3 sequences, with about 10% observed a single time. Sequencing used PBMCs from the stem cell graft donor, obtained from the stem cell graft. Receptor source: a human donor who donated a stem cell graft to a child with acute myeloid leukemia.

This clonotype was seen only a few times. The J gene is TRBJ2-2, the V gene TRBV4-1, with TRBD1 matching over 10 bases. The CDR3 spans 16 residues. Unmatched junction bases numbered 6, after V lost 2 bases and J lost 6 bases. Germline V gene data show CDR1 as MGHRA and CDR2 as YSYEKL. The chain's CDR3 is CASSQSDRGDAGELFF. The CDR3 DNA is TGCGCCAGCAGCCAATCGGACAGGGGGGACGCCGGGGAGCTGTTTTTT.

This clonotype showed up just a few times. CDR3 sequence (DNA): TGTGCCAGCAGTGCCTTCGACAGGGTCGAGCAGTACTTC. It yields the protein CASSAFDRVEQYF. The rearrangement uses TRBV2 and TRBJ2-7; 7 bases are shared with TRBD1. The V segment lost 4 bases and the J segment 6 bases; nucleotides outside the gene matches: 6. This CDR3 is 13 amino acids long. Germline V gene lookup returns CDR1 SNHLY and CDR2 FYNNEI.

V and J are TRBV5-1 and TRBJ2-7, with 9 bases identical to TRBD2. The junction had 6 bases not matched to a gene; V was cut back by 3 bases and J by 2 bases. This CDR3 spans 15 amino acids. CDR1 and CDR2 from the germline V gene are SGHRS and YFSETQ. The CDR3 here is CASSYTPSGTYEQYF. CDR3 bases: TGCGCCAGCAGCTATACCCCTAGCGGGACCTACGAGCAGTACTTC. Complete variable domain (other parts from reference TRBV5-1 and TRBJ2-7): KAGVTQTPRYLIKTRGQQVTLSCSPISGHRSVSWYQQTPGQGLQFLFEYFSETQRNKGNFPGRFSGRQFSNSRSEMNVSTLELGDSALYLCASSYTPSGTYEQYFGPGTRLTVT.

This clonotype was picked up many times. The chain is built from TRBV20-1 and TRBJ2-1; the match to TRBD2 covers 13 bases. With 0 bases clipped from V and 5 bases from J, the junction kept 4 bases outside the gene matches. Germline CDR1 DFQATT, CDR2 SNEGSKA (reference sequence). The CDR3 is 16 residues long. The CDR3 here is CSARDLGLAGDNEQFF. CDR3 nucleotides: TGCAGTGCTAGAGATCTCGGACTAGCGGGGGACAATGAGCAGTTCTTC.

This clonotype was recorded a few times. The V gene is TRBV7-2, the J gene TRBJ2-3; 10 bases map to TRBD2. Unmatched junction bases numbered 13, after V lost 5 bases and J lost 8 bases. Germline CDR1 and CDR2: SGHTA and FQGNSA. The CDR3 covers 16 residues. The CDR3 coding sequence is TGTGCCAGCAGCCGAGTAGCGGGAGGAACAGCTCCTACGCAGTATTTT. It yields the protein CASSRVAGGTAPTQYF.

The table lists this clonotype with many counts. The J gene is TRBJ2-3, the V gene TRBV20-1, with D maybe TRBD2 (6 bases). V was clipped by 0 bases and J by 0 bases, with 10 bases between them. Germline CDR1 reads DFQATT; CDR2 reads SNEGSKA (reference sequence). This CDR3 has 15 amino acids. The CDR3 DNA sequence: TGCAGTGCTAGAGATCCGGAGGGTAGCACAGATACGCAGTATTTT. Protein product: CSARDPEGSTDTQYF.